The 9 T cell receptor beta chains reported below all come from one sample, sequenced in a study of cytotoxic CD8 clonotypes in ibrutinib-treated CLL. Here immunoSEQ multiplex PCR was the method, and the copy in TCRdb shows in-frame clones only, minus some. The top ten clones hold approximately 53% of a sample with 25,000 to 30,000 clones, almost 70% of them seen once. The sequencing used PBMCs, collected after 24 months of ibrutinib treatment. All receptors come from a human donor with chronic lymphocytic leukemia.

The chain has TRBV11-1 and TRBJ2-3, with TRBD2 matching over 12 bases. This CDR3 is built from 17 residues. Germline V gene sequence: CDR1 SGHAT, CDR2 FQDESV (reference sequence). The V gene end was trimmed by 5 bases and the J gene end by 2 bases; junction bases not matched to a gene: 8. CDR3 in amino acids: CASSPRLAGVSTDTQYF. In DNA, the CDR3 is TGTGCCAGCAGCCCTCGACTAGCGGGGGTTTCCACAGATACGCAGTATTTT.

The chain combines TRBV10-1 with TRBJ2-7; the match to TRBD1 covers 10 bases. Germline loops: CDR1 WNHNN, CDR2 SYGVQD (reference sequence). V shed 4 bases, J shed 0 bases, and the junction held 3 bases outside the gene matches. The CDR3 totals 15 residues. This chain's CDR3 is CASSVGQGPSYEQYF. The CDR3 region has the DNA TGCGCCAGCAGTGTGGGACAGGGGCCCTCCTACGAGCAGTACTTC.

The chain uses TRBV30 and TRBJ2-6; D unresolved. V was trimmed by 1 base and J by 9 bases, leaving 7 bases between them. Germline V lookup: CDR1 GTSNPN, CDR2 SVGIG (reference sequence). This CDR3 has 12 residues. The CDR3: CAWSAGLNVLTF. CDR3 nucleotides: TGTGCCTGGAGTGCCGGGCTCAACGTCCTGACTTTC.

This clone appeared a few times. The conserved phenylalanine or tryptophan is not found at the CDR3 terminus, so this likely reflects a read error. The DNA is left out, because the CDR3 cannot be placed on it with certainty; the CDR3 is given as TCRdb lists it. The chain joins TRBV4-1 to TRBJ1-2; TRBD1 was called by the table and not checked on the DNA. The germline V gene encodes CDR1 MGHRA and CDR2 YSYEKL. The length of the CDR3 is 14 amino acids, counting both ends. CDR3 region: CASSQGGLRETPSL.

The CDR3 is CASSDYEQYF. The CDR3 nucleotides are TGTGCCAGCAGTGACTACGAGCAGTACTTC. The V gene is TRBV28, the J gene TRBJ2-7; D remains unclear. Germline CDR1 MDHEN, CDR2 SYDVKM. V shed 5 bases and J shed 3 bases, with 2 bases lying between them. There are 10 residues in the CDR3. The whole variable domain, remainder taken from reference TRBV28 and TRBJ2-7, is DVKVTQSSRYLVKRTGEKVFLECVQDMDHENMFWYRQDPGLGLRLIYFSYDVKMKEKGDIPEGYSVSREKKERFSLILESASTNQTSMYLCASSDYEQYFGPGTRLTVT.

This chain links TRBV5-1 with TRBJ1-5, with 7 positions matching TRBD1. The CDR3 runs 15 residues. Losses at the gene ends were 0 bases for V and 2 bases for J; bases not matched to a gene: 2. Per the germline V gene, CDR1 is SGHRS and CDR2 is YFSETQ. In DNA, the CDR3 is TGCGCCAGCAGCTTGGAGGGGACAGGCAATCAGCCCCAGCATTTT. It is translated as CASSLEGTGNQPQHF.

J is TRBJ2-7 and V is TRBV18; 8 bases fit TRBD2. This CDR3 spans 14 amino acids. The germline V gene has CDR1 KGHSH and CDR2 LQKENI. The V segment lost 5 bases and the J segment 4 bases; nucleotides outside the gene matches: 7. The CDR3 DNA reads TGTGCCAGCTCATTCCTAGCGGGTGGGTACGAGCAGTACTTC. Residues: CASSFLAGGYEQYF.

The chain carries TRBV19 and TRBJ2-6; TRBD1 agrees at 8 bases. Trimming cost V 6 bases and J 0 bases; bases outside gene matches: 7. Germline V gene data show CDR1 as LNHDA and CDR2 as SQIVND (reference sequence). This CDR3 region has 17 residues. CDR3 in amino acids: CASSGQGTYSGANVLTF. In DNA form, the CDR3 reads TGTGCCAGTAGCGGACAGGGTACCTACTCTGGGGCCAACGTCCTGACTTTC.

V and J are TRBV5-8 and TRBJ1-2; 7 bases align to TRBD1. J gave up 4 bases and V 4 bases, and 10 bases lay outside the gene matches. CDR1 SGHTS and CDR2 YDEGEE come from the germline V gene. This CDR3 is built from 15 residues. CDR3 sequence (DNA): TGTGCCAGCAGCCCATGGACAGGAGCTACCTATGGCTACACCTTC. It translates to CASSPWTGATYGYTF.